This TCR beta chain was recorded in a study of cytomegalovirus exposure and HLA in healthy donors. Looking at the study overall: T cells numbering some 170 million yielded some 100 million unique TCR beta sequences in an earlier analysis.

PCR employed 60 Vbeta and 13 Jbeta primers. The assay was immunoSEQ multiplex PCR, and TCRdb's table has in-frame clones only and misses some. The sample carries around 140,000 clones, roughly 80% recorded once. Trimming took 3 bases from V and 0 from J, leaving 3 bases between them. Germline lookup yields CDR1 SEHNR and CDR2 FQNEAQ (reference sequence). The CDR3 covers 13 residues. The TCR was taken from a man between 40 and 49 years old in good health and CMV-seropositive. Specimen: PBMCs. The chain combines TRBV7-9 with TRBJ2-1; D unresolved. CDR3 sequence reads: CASSLYSYNEQFF. Here the CDR3 DNA reads TGTGCCAGCAGCTTGTACTCCTACAATGAGCAGTTCTTC.